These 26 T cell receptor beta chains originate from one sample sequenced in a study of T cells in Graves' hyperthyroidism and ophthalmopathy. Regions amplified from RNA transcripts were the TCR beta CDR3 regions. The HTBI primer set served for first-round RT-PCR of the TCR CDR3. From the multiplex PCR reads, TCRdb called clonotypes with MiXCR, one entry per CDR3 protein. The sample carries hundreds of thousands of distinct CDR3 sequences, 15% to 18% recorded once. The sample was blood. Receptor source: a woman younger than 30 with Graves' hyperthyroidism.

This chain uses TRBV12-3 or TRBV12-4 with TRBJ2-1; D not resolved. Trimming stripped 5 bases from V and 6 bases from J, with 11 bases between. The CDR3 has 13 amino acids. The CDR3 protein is CASSPLDLNEQFF. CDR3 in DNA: TGTGCCAGCAGTCCCCTGGACCTCAATGAGCAGTTCTTC.

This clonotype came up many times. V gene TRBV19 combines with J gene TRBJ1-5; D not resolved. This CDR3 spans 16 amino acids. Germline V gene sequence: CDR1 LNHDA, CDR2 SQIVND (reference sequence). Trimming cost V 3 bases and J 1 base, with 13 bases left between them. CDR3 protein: CASSIRPKESNQPQHF. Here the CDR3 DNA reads TGTGCCAGTAGTATTAGGCCCAAGGAGAGCAATCAGCCCCAGCATTTT.

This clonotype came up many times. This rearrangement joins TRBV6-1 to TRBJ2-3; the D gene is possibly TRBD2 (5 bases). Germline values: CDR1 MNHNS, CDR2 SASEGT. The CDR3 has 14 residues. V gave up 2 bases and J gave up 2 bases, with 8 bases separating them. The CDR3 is CASSESRDTDTQYF. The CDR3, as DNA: TGTGCCAGCAGTGAAAGCCGGGACACAGATACGCAGTATTTT.

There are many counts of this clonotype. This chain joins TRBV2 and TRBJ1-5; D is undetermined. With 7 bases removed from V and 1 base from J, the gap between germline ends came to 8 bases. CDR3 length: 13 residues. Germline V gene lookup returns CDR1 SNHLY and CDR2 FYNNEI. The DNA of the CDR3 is TGTGCCAGCACCCCGGACAGCAATCAGCCCCAGCATTTT. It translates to CASTPDSNQPQHF.

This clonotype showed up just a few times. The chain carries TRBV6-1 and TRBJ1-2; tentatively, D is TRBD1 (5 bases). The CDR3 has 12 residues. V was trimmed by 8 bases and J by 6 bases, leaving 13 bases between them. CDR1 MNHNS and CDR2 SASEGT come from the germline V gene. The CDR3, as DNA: TGTGCCAGCTACCAGGGTGGGGATGGCTACACCTTC. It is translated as CASYQGGDGYTF.

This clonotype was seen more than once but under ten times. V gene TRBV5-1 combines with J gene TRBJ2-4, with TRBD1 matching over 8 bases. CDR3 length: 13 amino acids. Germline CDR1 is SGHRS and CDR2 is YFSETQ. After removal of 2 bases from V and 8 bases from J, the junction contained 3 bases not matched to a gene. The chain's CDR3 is CASSFRGLDIQYF. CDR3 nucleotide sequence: TGCGCCAGCAGCTTCAGGGGGCTGGACATTCAGTACTTC.

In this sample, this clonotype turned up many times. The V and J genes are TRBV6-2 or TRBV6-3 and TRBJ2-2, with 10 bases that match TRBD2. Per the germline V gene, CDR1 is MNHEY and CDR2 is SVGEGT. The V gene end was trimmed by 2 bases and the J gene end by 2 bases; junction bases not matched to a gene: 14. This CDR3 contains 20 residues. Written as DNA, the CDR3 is TGTGCCAGCAGTTACGCACTAGCGGGACCACTCCGACCTAACACCGGGGAGCTGTTTTTT. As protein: CASSYALAGPLRPNTGELFF.

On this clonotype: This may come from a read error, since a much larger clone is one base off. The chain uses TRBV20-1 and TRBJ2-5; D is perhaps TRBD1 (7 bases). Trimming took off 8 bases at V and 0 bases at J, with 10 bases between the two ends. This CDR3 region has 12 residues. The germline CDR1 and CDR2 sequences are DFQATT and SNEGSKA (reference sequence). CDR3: CSTRGDQETQYF. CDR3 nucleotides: TGCAGTACCAGGGGGGACCAAGAGACCCAGTACTTC.

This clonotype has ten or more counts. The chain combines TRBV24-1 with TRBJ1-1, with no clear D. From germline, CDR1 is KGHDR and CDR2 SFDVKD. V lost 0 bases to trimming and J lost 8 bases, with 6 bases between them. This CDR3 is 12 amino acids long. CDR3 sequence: CATSDLLGEAFF. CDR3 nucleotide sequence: TGTGCCACCAGTGATTTGCTAGGGGAAGCTTTCTTT.

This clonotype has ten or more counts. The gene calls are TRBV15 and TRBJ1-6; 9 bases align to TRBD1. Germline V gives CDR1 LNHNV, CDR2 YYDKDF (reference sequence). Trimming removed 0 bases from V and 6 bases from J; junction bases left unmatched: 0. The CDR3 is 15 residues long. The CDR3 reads CATSRETGGNSPLHF. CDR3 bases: TGTGCCACCAGCAGAGAGACAGGGGGTAATTCACCCCTCCACTTT.

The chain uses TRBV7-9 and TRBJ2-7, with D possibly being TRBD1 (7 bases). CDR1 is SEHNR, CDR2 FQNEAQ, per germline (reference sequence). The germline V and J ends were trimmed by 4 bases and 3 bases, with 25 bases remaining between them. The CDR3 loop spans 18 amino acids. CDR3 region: CASSSQVPGGGGNYEQYF. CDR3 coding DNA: TGTGCCAGCAGCTCACAGGTCCCAGGGGGTGGCGGGAACTACGAGCAGTACTTC.

CDR3 DNA: TGTGCCAGCACCCCAATGTGGTCTGGGGCATTATCCCTCCACTTT. It translates to CASTPMWSGALSLHF. This chain connects TRBV27 to TRBJ1-6, with D maybe TRBD1 (5 bases). CDR3 length: 15 amino acids. V gave up 7 bases and J gave up 14 bases, with 24 bases separating them. From germline, CDR1 is MNHEY and CDR2 SMNVEV (reference sequence).

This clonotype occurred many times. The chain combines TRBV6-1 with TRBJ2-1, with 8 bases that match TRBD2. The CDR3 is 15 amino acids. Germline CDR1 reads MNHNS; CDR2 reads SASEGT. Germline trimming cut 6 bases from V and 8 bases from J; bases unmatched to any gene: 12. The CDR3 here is CASRLYGGARDEQFF. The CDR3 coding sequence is TGTGCCAGCAGGCTTTACGGGGGGGCCAGGGATGAGCAGTTCTTC.

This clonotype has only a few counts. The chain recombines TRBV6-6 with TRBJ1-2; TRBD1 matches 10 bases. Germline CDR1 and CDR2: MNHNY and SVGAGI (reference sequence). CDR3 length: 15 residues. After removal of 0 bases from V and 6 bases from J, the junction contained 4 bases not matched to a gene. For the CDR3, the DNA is TGTGCCAGCAGTTACTCGACAGGGGGCTTGGATGGCTACACCTTC. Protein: CASSYSTGGLDGYTF.

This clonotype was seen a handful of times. CDR3: CASQESTDTQYF. CDR3 DNA: TGTGCCAGCCAGGAGAGCACAGATACGCAGTATTTT. V usage is TRBV28 and J usage is TRBJ2-3; D unclear. The V end lost 8 bases, the J end lost 0 bases, and 6 bases lay between the germline ends. Looked up from germline, CDR1 is MDHEN and CDR2 is SYDVKM. This CDR3 comprises 12 residues.

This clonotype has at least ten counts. The DNA for the CDR3 is TGTGCCAGCAGACAGTTAGAAGGCAATCAGCCCCAGCATTTT. Its protein is CASRQLEGNQPQHF. The J gene is TRBJ1-5, the V gene TRBV12-3 or TRBV12-4, with D uncertain. Trimming removed 6 bases at V and 2 bases at J, with 11 bases between. The CDR3 totals 14 residues.

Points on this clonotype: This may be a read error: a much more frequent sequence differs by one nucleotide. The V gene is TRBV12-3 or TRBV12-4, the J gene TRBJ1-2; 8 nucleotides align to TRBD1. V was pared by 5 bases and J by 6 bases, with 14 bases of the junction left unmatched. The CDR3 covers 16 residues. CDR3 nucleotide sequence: TGTGCCAGCAGTCCCAGGGGGCCTGGGGATAATGATGGCTACACCTTC. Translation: CASSPRGPGDNDGYTF.

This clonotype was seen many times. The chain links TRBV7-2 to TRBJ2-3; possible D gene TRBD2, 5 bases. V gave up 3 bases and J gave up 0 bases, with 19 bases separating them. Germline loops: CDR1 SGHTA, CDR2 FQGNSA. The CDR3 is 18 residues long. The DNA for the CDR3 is TGTGCCAGCAGCTTCCGACGCGGCGGGCGTATGAGCACAGATACGCAGTATTTT. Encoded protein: CASSFRRGGRMSTDTQYF.

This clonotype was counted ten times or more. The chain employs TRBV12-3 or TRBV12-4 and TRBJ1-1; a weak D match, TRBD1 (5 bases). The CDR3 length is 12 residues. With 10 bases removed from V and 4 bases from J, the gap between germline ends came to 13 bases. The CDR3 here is CAIARGSTEAFF. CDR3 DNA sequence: TGTGCCATCGCGAGGGGCTCCACTGAAGCTTTCTTT.

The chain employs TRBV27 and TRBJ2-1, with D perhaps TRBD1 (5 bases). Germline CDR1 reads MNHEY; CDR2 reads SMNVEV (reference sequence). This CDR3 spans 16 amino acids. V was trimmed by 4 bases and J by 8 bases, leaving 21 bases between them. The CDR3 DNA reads TGTGCCAGCAGTTCGCTAGACAGAGTACACGAGGATGAGCAGTTCTTC. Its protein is CASSSLDRVHEDEQFF.

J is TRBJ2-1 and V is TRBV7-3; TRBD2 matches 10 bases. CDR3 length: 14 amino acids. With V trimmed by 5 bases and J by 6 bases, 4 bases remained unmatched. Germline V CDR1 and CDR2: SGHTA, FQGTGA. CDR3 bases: TGTGCCAGCAGCCCTAGCGGGGGATGCAATGAGCAGTTCTTC. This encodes CASSPSGGCNEQFF.

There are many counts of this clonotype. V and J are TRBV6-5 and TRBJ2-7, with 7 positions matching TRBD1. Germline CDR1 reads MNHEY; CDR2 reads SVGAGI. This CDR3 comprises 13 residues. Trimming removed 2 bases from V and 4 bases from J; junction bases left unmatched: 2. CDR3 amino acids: CASSYGTVYEQYF. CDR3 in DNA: TGTGCCAGCAGTTACGGGACAGTTTACGAGCAGTACTTC.

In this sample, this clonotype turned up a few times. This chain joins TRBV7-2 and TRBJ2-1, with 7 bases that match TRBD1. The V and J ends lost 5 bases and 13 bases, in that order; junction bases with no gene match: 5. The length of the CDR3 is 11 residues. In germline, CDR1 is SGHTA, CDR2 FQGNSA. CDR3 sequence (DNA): TGTGCCAGCAGCCTCGACAGGGTACAGTTCTTC. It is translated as CASSLDRVQFF.

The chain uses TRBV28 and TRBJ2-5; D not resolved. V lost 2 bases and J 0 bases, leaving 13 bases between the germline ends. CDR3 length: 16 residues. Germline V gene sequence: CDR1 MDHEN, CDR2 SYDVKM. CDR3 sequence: CASSLDLKADQETQYF. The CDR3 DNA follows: TGTGCCAGCAGTTTAGACCTGAAGGCCGACCAAGAGACCCAGTACTTC.

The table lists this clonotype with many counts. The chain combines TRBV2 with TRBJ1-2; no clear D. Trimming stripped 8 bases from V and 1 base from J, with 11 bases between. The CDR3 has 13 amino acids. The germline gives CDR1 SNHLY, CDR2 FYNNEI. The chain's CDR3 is CASGVESNYGYTF. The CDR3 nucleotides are TGTGCCAGCGGGGTGGAGAGTAACTATGGCTACACCTTC.

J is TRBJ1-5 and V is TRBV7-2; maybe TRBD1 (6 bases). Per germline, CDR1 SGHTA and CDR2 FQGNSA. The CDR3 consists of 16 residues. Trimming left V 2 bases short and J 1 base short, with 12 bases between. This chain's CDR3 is CASSLRGGRSNQPQHF. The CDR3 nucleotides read TGTGCCAGCAGCTTAAGGGGGGGGAGGAGCAATCAGCCCCAGCATTTT.